These 24 T cell receptor beta chains were all obtained from the same sample, sequenced in a study of T-cell reconstitution after alpha-beta-depleted transplantation in children. Preparation of the TCRbeta library used unique molecular identifiers. TCRdb analysed the PCR reads with MiXCR anew, one entry per CDR3 protein. The top ten clones hold 3% to 3.5% of a sample with roughly 500,000 distinct CDR3 sequences, around 20% of them seen once. Sequenced here: PBMCs from the stem cell graft donor, sampled from the stem cell graft. These receptors came from a human donor who donated a stem cell graft to a child with acute lymphoblastic leukemia.

This chain links TRBV29-1 with TRBJ2-5; possible D gene TRBD2, 6 bases. The germline V gene has CDR1 SQVTM and CDR2 ANQGSEA. CDR3 length: 15 residues. Trimming removed 1 base at V and 1 base at J, with 13 bases between. This CDR3 reads CSVEGGRGSQETQYF. For the CDR3, the DNA is TGCAGCGTTGAAGGGGGTCGGGGGAGCCAAGAGACCCAGTACTTC.

The V call is TRBV20-1, the J call TRBJ2-1; D may be TRBD2 (6 bases). V was pared by 6 bases and J by 0 bases, with 15 bases between. The CDR3 totals 15 residues. Germline V gene lookup returns CDR1 DFQATT and CDR2 SNEGSKA (reference sequence). DNA of the CDR3: TGCAGTGCCCGGGACTCCGACTACTCCTACAATGAGCAGTTCTTC. It yields the protein CSARDSDYSYNEQFF.

V and J are TRBV14 and TRBJ1-2; tentative D call: TRBD1 (6 bases). The CDR3 runs to 13 residues. Looked up from germline, CDR1 is SGHDN and CDR2 is FVKESK. Trimming shortened V by 5 bases and J by 8 bases, and 15 bases separated the two germline ends. Here the CDR3 reads CASSALQGRGYTF. CDR3 nucleotides: TGTGCCAGCAGCGCACTACAGGGCCGGGGCTACACCTTC.

CDR3 sequence: CASSLAGHRYGSYEQYF. The CDR3 DNA reads TGTGCCAGCAGTTTAGCCGGACACCGGTACGGTTCCTACGAGCAGTACTTC. The chain has TRBV12-3 or TRBV12-4 and TRBJ2-7; D perhaps matches TRBD1 (5 bases). The germline V and J ends were trimmed by 0 bases and 1 base, with 16 bases remaining between them. The CDR3 loop spans 17 amino acids.

The chain carries TRBV6-2 or TRBV6-3 and TRBJ2-4; 9 positions agree with TRBD1. V trimming: 5 bases; J trimming: 5 bases; junction bases outside the gene matches: 10. The CDR3 covers 16 residues. Germline V gene sequence: CDR1 MNHEY, CDR2 SVGEGT. Here the CDR3 DNA reads TGTGCCAGCAGTAACGGACAGGGGAGGGAGGAAAACATTCAGTACTTC. Translating it yields CASSNGQGREENIQYF.

The gene calls are TRBV3-1 and TRBJ2-7; 13 nucleotides align to TRBD2. Per the germline V gene, CDR1 is LGHDT and CDR2 is YNNKEL (reference sequence). The CDR3 sequence is 20 residues long. J gave up 2 bases and V 2 bases, and 15 bases lay outside the gene matches. The CDR3 region is CASSQSWIGLAGALPYEQYF. The CDR3 DNA reads TGTGCCAGCAGCCAAAGCTGGATCGGACTAGCGGGAGCGCTACCCTACGAGCAGTACTTC.

The chain carries TRBV20-1 and TRBJ1-1; D ambiguous. With 1 base removed from V and 1 base from J, the gap between germline ends came to 7 bases. The germline gives CDR1 DFQATT, CDR2 SNEGSKA (reference sequence). The CDR3 has 13 residues. The CDR3 region is CSARVGQNTEAFF. The DNA for the CDR3 is TGCAGTGCTAGAGTAGGCCAGAACACTGAAGCTTTCTTT.

This clonotype has just a few counts. The chain joins TRBV5-1 to TRBJ2-7; a weak D match, TRBD1 (6 bases). Trimming took 7 bases from V and 5 from J, leaving 16 bases between them. CDR1 is SGHRS, CDR2 YFSETQ, per germline. This CDR3 is 13 amino acids long. CDR3 nucleotides: TGCGCCAGCCTGCGGATAACAGGGAACGAGCAGTACTTC. Protein product: CASLRITGNEQYF.

The chain has TRBV5-1 and TRBJ1-6; D perhaps matches TRBD1 (6 bases). CDR1 is SGHRS, CDR2 YFSETQ, per germline. The CDR3 spans 14 residues. Trimming stripped 4 bases from V and 6 bases from J, with 11 bases between. CDR3 sequence (DNA): TGCGCCAGCAGCGGGGACACCGTTAATTCACCCCTCCACTTT. It is translated as CASSGDTVNSPLHF.

The chain links TRBV29-1 to TRBJ2-1; D remains unclear. CDR1 SQVTM and CDR2 ANQGSEA come from the germline V gene. Between the trimmed V and J ends, which lost 4 bases and 5 bases, there was a span of 9 bases. The CDR3 is made up of 12 amino acids. CDR3 DNA sequence: TGCAGCGTTGTGGGATCAAACAATGAGCAGTTCTTC. This codes for CSVVGSNNEQFF.

V and J are TRBV5-1 and TRBJ2-5; D remains ambiguous. V shed 2 bases and J shed 6 bases, with 11 bases lying between them. This CDR3 comprises 13 residues. Germline loops: CDR1 SGHRS, CDR2 YFSETQ. CDR3 coding DNA: TGCGCCAGCAGCTTCTTAGAAATGCAGACCCAGTACTTC. This sequence encodes CASSFLEMQTQYF.

The rearrangement joins TRBV5-6 to TRBJ1-2; D is possibly TRBD1 (6 bases). The CDR3 totals 14 residues. CDR1 is SGHDT, CDR2 YYEEEE, per germline. The V end was cut by 4 bases, the J end by 12 bases, with 22 bases between. In DNA, the CDR3 is TGTGCCAGCAGCGCCCCGGGGGGGCGCGGCGGCGACACCTTC. It codes for CASSAPGGRGGDTF.

This clonotype has only a few counts. The chain recombines TRBV14 with TRBJ2-7; D is perhaps TRBD1 or TRBD2 (5 bases each). The germline V gene has CDR1 SGHDN and CDR2 FVKESK. The CDR3 is 18 amino acids. V gave up 1 base and J gave up 5 bases, with 24 bases separating them. This CDR3 reads CASSQGVRWDHLNHEQYF. Here the CDR3 DNA reads TGTGCCAGCAGCCAAGGAGTTCGGTGGGACCACTTAAACCACGAGCAGTACTTC.

The chain joins TRBV5-8 to TRBJ2-5; D gene ambiguous. V was pared by 6 bases and J by 0 bases, with 12 bases between. The germline V gene encodes CDR1 SGHTS and CDR2 YDEGEE. This CDR3 spans 14 amino acids. The CDR3 reads CASIYLGYQETQYF. The CDR3 DNA follows: TGTGCCAGCATCTACCTGGGGTACCAAGAGACCCAGTACTTC.

The chain uses TRBV6-1 and TRBJ2-6; 10 bases line up with TRBD1. Trimming took 5 bases from V and 0 from J; bases not matched to a gene: 10. The CDR3 totals 19 residues. CDR1 and CDR2 (germline): MNHNS, SASEGT. The CDR3 region is CASSPNGDRGVSGANVLTF. For the CDR3, the DNA is TGTGCCAGCAGTCCAAACGGGGACAGGGGCGTCTCTGGGGCCAACGTCCTGACTTTC.

This clonotype was observed a handful of times. V usage is TRBV6-1 and J usage is TRBJ2-5; 11 nucleotides line up with TRBD2. The length of the CDR3 is 16 residues. Germline V gene data show CDR1 as MNHNS and CDR2 as SASEGT. The J segment lost 3 bases and the V segment lost 7 bases, leaving 10 bases of the junction unmatched. CDR3 amino acids: CASIKWGLAVKETQYF. The CDR3 DNA is TGTGCCAGCATCAAGTGGGGACTAGCGGTTAAAGAGACCCAGTACTTC.

This chain connects TRBV6-1 to TRBJ1-4, with a possible D match to TRBD1 (5 bases). The germline CDR1 and CDR2 sequences are MNHNS and SASEGT. V was pared by 6 bases and J by 8 bases, with 13 bases between. The CDR3 is 13 residues long. The CDR3 protein is CASRMAPGEKLFF. Written as DNA, the CDR3 is TGTGCCAGCAGAATGGCCCCAGGGGAAAAACTGTTTTTT.

The chain has TRBV4-1 and TRBJ2-7, with D possibly TRBD2 on 6 matching bases. The germline V and J ends were trimmed by 1 base and 6 bases, with 16 bases remaining between them. Germline V lookup: CDR1 MGHRA, CDR2 YSYEKL. This CDR3 has 15 residues. Here the CDR3 reads CASSQADLAPGEQYF. Here the CDR3 DNA reads TGCGCCAGCAGCCAAGCGGACCTAGCGCCAGGCGAGCAGTACTTC.

The chain joins TRBV29-1 to TRBJ2-1; D uncertain. The V end was cut by 7 bases, the J end by 0 bases, with 7 bases between. The CDR3 spans 12 residues. Per germline, CDR1 SQVTM and CDR2 ANQGSEA. This CDR3 is CSAPTSYNEQFF. CDR3 bases: TGCAGCGCCCCTACCTCCTACAATGAGCAGTTCTTC.

This clonotype came up many times. The chain joins TRBV7-9 to TRBJ2-7; TRBD2 aligns across 8 bases. The germline gives CDR1 SEHNR, CDR2 FQNEAQ (reference sequence). The CDR3 has 14 residues. The V and J ends lost 5 bases and 0 bases, in that order; junction bases with no gene match: 3. CDR3: CASSRSGSSYEQYF. The DNA of the CDR3 is TGTGCCAGCAGCAGAAGCGGGAGCTCCTACGAGCAGTACTTC. Full variable domain (outside the CDR3, taken from reference TRBV7-9 and TRBJ2-7): DTGVSQNPRHKITKRGQNVTFRCDPISEHNRLYWYRQTLGQGPEFLTYFQNEAQLEKSRLLSDRFSAERPKGSFSTLEIQRTEQGDSAMYLCASSRSGSSYEQYFGPGTRLTVT.

There are many counts of this clonotype. The chain links TRBV20-1 to TRBJ2-5; TRBD2 agrees at 11 bases. Trimming took 5 bases from V and 4 from J; bases not matched to a gene: 12. In germline, CDR1 is DFQATT, CDR2 SNEGSKA (reference sequence). There are 16 residues in the CDR3. CDR3 bases: TGCAGTGCTTCGTTCGGAACTAGCGGGGGAAGAGAGACCCAGTACTTC. This sequence encodes CSASFGTSGGRETQYF.

This rearrangement joins TRBV5-1 to TRBJ2-5; 12 nucleotides align to TRBD2. V lost 4 bases to trimming and J lost 1 base; unmatched junction nucleotides: 5. The germline V gene has CDR1 SGHRS and CDR2 YFSETQ. The length of the CDR3 is 16 residues. The CDR3 region has the DNA TGCGCCAGCAGCCGGAAGACTAGCGGGGGCCAAGAGACCCAGTACTTC. Amino acid sequence: CASSRKTSGGQETQYF.

This chain connects TRBV10-3 to TRBJ2-3; D assignment may be TRBD1 or TRBD2 (5 bases each). The CDR3 runs to 13 residues. V was pared by 8 bases and J by 5 bases, with 14 bases between. The germline V gene encodes CDR1 ENHRY and CDR2 SYGVKD. The CDR3 spells CAIQGPQGDTQYF. The CDR3 DNA sequence: TGTGCCATCCAGGGACCCCAGGGAGATACGCAGTATTTT.

The rearrangement links TRBV5-1 to TRBJ2-3; D might be TRBD1 (5 bases). V gave up 1 base and J gave up 4 bases, with 16 bases separating them. The germline V gene has CDR1 SGHRS and CDR2 YFSETQ. The CDR3 length is 16 residues. The DNA of the CDR3 is TGCGCCAGCAGCTTGAGGGGCCGAGAAAGCGCAGATACGCAGTATTTT. Translated, it gives CASSLRGRESADTQYF.